This TCR beta chain was obtained from a study of vaccination and CD4 T cells after COVID-19. V dropped 2 bases and J dropped 5 bases, with 15 bases sitting between them. The CDR3 length is 15 residues. Germline CDR1 MDHEN, CDR2 SYDVKM. As for this clonotype: Its antigen is not known.

Scientists ran DNA taken from cultured CD4+ T cells through the Oncomine TCR Beta short-read assay for sequencing. Investigators obtained genomic DNA by extraction from cultured CD4+ T cells. MiXCR was run by TCRdb on the PCR reads, yielding one entry per CDR3 protein. The table lists over 15,000 distinct CDR3 sequences, 40% to 50% of them singletons. Documented treatment: roughly 10-day PBMC culture with coronavirus spike peptide pools or control peptides (ViraFEST assay). The sequence derives from a human donor who had recovered from COVID-19. The rearrangement links TRBV28 to TRBJ1-1; D gene unclear. Source material: CD4+ T cells from blood, cultured in vitro. CDR3 protein: CASSLGGALGTEAFF. CDR3 DNA: TGTGCCAGCAGTTTAGGTGGAGCCCTGGGGACTGAAGCTTTCTTT.